The source of this T cell receptor beta chain is a study of shared clonotypes between healthy human individuals. This clone has a handful of counts. No antigen is known for it. The study's findings and limits: Among a few donors, roughly 5.4% of naive CD4 clonotypes were found in common.

This CDR3 has 16 amino acids. V shed 4 bases and J shed 4 bases, with 19 bases lying between them. Sequenced by immunoSEQ multiplex PCR; TCRdb stores in-frame clones only, minus some. The data show about 1 million clones, with under 80% seen just once and about 1.5% held by the top ten. This chain links TRBV23-1 with TRBJ2-5; the D gene is possibly TRBD2 (6 bases). TRBV23-1 is marked as an open reading frame, function uncertain. The material sequenced was memory CD4+ T cells sorted from blood. Subset reported: CD45RA-negative fraction. The receptor's source is a man aged 18 to 30 in good health. CDR3 sequence (DNA): TGCGCCAGCAGTCGAACCGGGCCAGCCGGGGGAGAGACCCAGTACTTC. Its protein is CASSRTGPAGGETQYF.